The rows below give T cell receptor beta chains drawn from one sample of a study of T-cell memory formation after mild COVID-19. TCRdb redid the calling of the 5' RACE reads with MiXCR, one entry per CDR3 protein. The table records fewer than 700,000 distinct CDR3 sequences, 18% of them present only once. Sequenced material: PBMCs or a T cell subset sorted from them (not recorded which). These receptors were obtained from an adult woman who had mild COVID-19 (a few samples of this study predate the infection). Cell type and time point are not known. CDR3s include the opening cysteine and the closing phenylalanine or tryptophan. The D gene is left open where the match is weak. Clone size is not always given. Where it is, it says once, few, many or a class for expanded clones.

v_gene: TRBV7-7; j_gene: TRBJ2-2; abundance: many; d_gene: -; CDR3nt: TGTGCTAGCAGCTTAGCGGCGTCGGTCCCCGGGGAGCTGTTTTTT; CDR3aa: CASSLAASVPGELFF
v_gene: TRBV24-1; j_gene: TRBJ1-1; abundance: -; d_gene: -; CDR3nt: TGTGCCACCAGTGATGGGGAGAACACTGAAGCTTTCTTT; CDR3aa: CATSDGENTEAFF
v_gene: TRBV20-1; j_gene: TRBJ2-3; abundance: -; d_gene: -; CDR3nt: TGCAGTGCTAGTTGGCAGGCCAACTGGGGGTCGAGAAGCACAGATACGCAGTATTTT; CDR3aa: CSASWQANWGSRSTDTQYF
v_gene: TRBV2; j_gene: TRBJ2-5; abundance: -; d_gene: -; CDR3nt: TGTGCCAGCAGTGTTTTAGGACTCCCCCAAGAGACCCAGTACTTC; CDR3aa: CASSVLGLPQETQYF
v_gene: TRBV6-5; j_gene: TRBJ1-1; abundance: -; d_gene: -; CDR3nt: TGTGCCAGCAGTATTAGCCAGGCGAACACTGAAGCTTTCTTT; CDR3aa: CASSISQANTEAFF
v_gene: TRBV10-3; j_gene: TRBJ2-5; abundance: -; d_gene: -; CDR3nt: TGTGCCATCAGTGACAGGGTAGGGACCCAGTACTTC; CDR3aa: CAISDRVGTQYF
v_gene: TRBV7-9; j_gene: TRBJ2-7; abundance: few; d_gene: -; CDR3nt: TGTGCCAGCAGCAGAGCCGACCGGCGGCCCGAGCAGTACTTC; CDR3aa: CASSRADRRPEQYF
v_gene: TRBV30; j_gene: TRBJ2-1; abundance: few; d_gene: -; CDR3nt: TGTGCCTGGAGTCCGACCCCAACTGGGCAGTTCTTC; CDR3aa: CAWSPTPTGQFF
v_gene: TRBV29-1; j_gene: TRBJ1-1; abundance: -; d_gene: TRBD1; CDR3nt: TGCAGCGTTGCCTCCGACAGGGCTGAAGCTTTCTTT; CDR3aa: CSVASDRAEAFF
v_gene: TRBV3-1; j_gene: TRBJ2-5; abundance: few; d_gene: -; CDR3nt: TGTGCCAGCAGCCAAGGGACGGCCGCTCAAGAGACCCAGTACTTC; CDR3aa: CASSQGTAAQETQYF
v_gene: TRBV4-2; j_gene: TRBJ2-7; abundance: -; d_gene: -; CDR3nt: TGTGCCAGCAGCCAAGACAGAGACGAGCAGTACTTC; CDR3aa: CASSQDRDEQYF
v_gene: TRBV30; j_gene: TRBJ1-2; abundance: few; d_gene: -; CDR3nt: TGTGCCTGGAGTGGGACCGGGACACCGAAATATGGCTACACCTTC; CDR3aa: CAWSGTGTPKYGYTF
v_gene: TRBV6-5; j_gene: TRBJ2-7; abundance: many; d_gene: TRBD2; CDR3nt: TGTGCCAGCAGTGCGGTCGGGACTAGCATCTACGAGCAGTACTTC; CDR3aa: CASSAVGTSIYEQYF
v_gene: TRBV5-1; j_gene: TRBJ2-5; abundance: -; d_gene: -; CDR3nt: TGCGCCAGCACCTCCGGGACACTCATTCAAGAGACCCAGTACTTC; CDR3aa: CASTSGTLIQETQYF
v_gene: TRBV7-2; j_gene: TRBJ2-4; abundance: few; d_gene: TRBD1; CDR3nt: TGTGCCAGCAGCCTCCTGACAGGGCTAGCCAAAAACATTCAGTACTTC; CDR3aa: CASSLLTGLAKNIQYF
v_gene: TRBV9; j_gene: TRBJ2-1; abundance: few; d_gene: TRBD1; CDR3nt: TGTGCCAGCAGCCCAAGGACAGGGGAGGCGTGGGAGGACGATGAGCAGTTCTTC; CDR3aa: CASSPRTGEAWEDDEQFF
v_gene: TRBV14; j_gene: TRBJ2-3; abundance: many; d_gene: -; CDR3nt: TGTGCCAGCAGCCAAGGGGACTTCGGCACAGATACGCAGTATTTT; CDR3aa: CASSQGDFGTDTQYF
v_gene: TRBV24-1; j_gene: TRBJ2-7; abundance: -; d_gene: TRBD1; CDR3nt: TGTGCCACCAGTGGGGGGACAGGGACCTACGAGCAGTACTTC; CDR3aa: CATSGGTGTYEQYF
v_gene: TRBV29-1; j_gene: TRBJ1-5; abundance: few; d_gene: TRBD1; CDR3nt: TGCAGCGTTGGACAGGGTAGTTTGGATCAGCCCCAGCATTTT; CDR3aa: CSVGQGSLDQPQHF
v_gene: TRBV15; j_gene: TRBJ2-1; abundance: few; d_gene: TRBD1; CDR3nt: TGTGCCACCACCTCGTGGCAGGGGGACAATGAGCAGTTCTTC; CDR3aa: CATTSWQGDNEQFF
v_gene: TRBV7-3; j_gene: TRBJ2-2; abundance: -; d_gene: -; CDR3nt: TGTGCCAGCAGCCCCGGACAGAAGCCTATCGGGGAGCTGTTTTTT; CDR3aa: CASSPGQKPIGELFF
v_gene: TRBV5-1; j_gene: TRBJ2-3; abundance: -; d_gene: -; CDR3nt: TGCGCCAGCAGCACCCAACAGGGCGCCGGACCTAGCACAGATACGCAGTATTTT; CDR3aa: CASSTQQGAGPSTDTQYF
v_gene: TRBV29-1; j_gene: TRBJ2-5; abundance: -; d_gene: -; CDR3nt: TGCAGCGTTGACTACAGCCAAGAGACCCAGTACTTC; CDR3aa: CSVDYSQETQYF
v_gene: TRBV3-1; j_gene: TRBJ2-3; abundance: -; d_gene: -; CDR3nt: TGTGCCAGCAGCCAAGGGGATCTGACGCAGTATTTT; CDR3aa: CASSQGDLTQYF